The sequence of this T cell receptor (beta chain) was determined in a study of shared clonotypes between healthy human individuals. In the study overall: Each donor had three CD4 naive, three CD4 memory, two CD8 naive and one CD8 memory plate.

TCRdb's copy holds only in-frame clones and misses some; the assay was immunoSEQ multiplex PCR. Among 2,500,000 or so clones listed, more than 80% were seen once. Points from the study as a whole: It was the non-shared clonotypes that had lower generation probabilities than clonotypes shared by all four donors. Few donors restricted represented genetic and exposure-history diversity.

This CDR3 contains 13 residues. Germline V gene data show CDR1 as WNHNN and CDR2 as SYGVQD (reference sequence). Trimming took off 5 bases at V and 7 bases at J, with 11 bases between the two ends. CD45RA-negative memory and CD45RA+ naive subsets were split from the CD4+ cells. About this clone: Antigen unknown.

Sample: naive CD4+ T cells sorted from blood. Subset in this sample: CD45RA+ positively selected. The chain links TRBV10-1 to TRBJ2-2; D ambiguous. The source is a man between 18 and 29 years old in good health. The CDR3 region is CASSIWANGELFF. CDR3 coding DNA: TGCGCCAGCAGTATTTGGGCCAACGGGGAGCTGTTTTTT.